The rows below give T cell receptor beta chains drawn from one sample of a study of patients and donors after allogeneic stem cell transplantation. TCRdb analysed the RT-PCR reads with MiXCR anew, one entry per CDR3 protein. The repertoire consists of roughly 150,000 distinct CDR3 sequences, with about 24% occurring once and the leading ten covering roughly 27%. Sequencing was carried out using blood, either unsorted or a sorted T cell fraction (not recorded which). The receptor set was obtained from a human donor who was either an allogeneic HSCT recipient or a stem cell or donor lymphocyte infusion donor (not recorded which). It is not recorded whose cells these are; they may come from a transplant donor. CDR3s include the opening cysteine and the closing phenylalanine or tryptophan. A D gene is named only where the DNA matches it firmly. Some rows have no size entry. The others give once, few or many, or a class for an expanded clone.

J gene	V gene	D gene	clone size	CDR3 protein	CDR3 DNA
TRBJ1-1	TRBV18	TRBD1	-	CASSPGQVDTEAFF	TGTGCCAGCTCACCAGGACAGGTGGACACTGAAGCTTTCTTT
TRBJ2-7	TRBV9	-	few	CASSPTLGPYEQYF	TGTGCCAGCAGCCCTACCCTGGGACCCTACGAGCAGTACTTC
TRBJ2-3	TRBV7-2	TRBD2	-	CASSPQLAGATDTQYF	TGTGCCAGCAGCCCGCAACTAGCGGGAGCCACAGATACGCAGTATTTT
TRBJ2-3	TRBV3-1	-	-	CASSQEVRGDTQYF	TGTGCCAGCAGCCAAGAAGTGCGGGGAGATACGCAGTATTTT
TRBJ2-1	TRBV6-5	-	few	CASSYSNNGFVREQFF	TGTGCCAGCAGTTACTCTAATAATGGGTTTGTACGTGAGCAGTTCTTC
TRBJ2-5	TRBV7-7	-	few	CASSLDGGKETQYF	TGTGCCAGCAGCTTAGACGGAGGGAAAGAGACCCAGTACTTC
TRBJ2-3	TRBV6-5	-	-	CASTRGPPTDTQYF	TGTGCCAGCACGCGGGGGCCCCCCACAGATACGCAGTATTTT
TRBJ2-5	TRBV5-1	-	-	CASSPGVQAGLRTQYF	TGCGCCAGCAGCCCTGGAGTCCAGGCAGGACTTAGGACCCAGTACTTC
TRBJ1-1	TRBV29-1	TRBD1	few	CSVVTGDEAFF	TGCAGCGTAGTGACAGGGGATGAGGCTTTCTTT
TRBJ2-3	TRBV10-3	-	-	CAISEEGQETTDTQYF	TGTGCCATCAGTGAGGAGGGGCAGGAGACAACAGATACGCAGTATTTT
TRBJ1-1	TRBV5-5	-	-	CASSSSISEAFF	TGTGCCAGCAGCAGTAGTATATCTGAAGCTTTCTTT
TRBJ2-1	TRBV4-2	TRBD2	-	CASSQEVGLAFNEQFF	TGTGCCAGCAGCCAAGAGGTGGGACTAGCTTTCAATGAGCAGTTCTTC
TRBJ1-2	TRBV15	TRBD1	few	CATSSRQGARDNYGYTF	TGTGCCACCAGCAGCAGACAGGGGGCGAGAGATAACTATGGCTACACCTTC
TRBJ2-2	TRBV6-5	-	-	CASSYKVTGELFF	TGTGCCAGCAGTTACAAGGTTACGGGGGAGCTGTTTTTT
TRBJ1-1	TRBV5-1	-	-	CASSRREKYEAFF	TGCGCCAGCAGCCGACGGGAGAAATATGAAGCTTTCTTT
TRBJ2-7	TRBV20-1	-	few	CSASPEPSYPEQYF	TGCAGTGCTAGCCCGGAGCCTAGCTATCCCGAGCAGTACTTC
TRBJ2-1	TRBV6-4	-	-	CASSMSVSSYNEQFF	TGTGCCAGCAGTATGAGCGTGAGCTCCTACAATGAGCAGTTCTTC
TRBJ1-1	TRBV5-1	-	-	CASSLNTGRVAFF	TGCGCCAGCAGCTTGAATACGGGGCGCGTAGCTTTCTTT
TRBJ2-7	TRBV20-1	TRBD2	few	CSAKRGGNPSYEQYF	TGCAGTGCTAAGCGGGGGGGAAACCCCTCCTACGAGCAGTACTTC
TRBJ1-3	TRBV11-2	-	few	CASSPGAPPGNTIYF	TGTGCCAGCAGCCCAGGGGCCCCCCCTGGAAACACCATATATTTT
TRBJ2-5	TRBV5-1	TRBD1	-	CASRGQGQETQYF	TGCGCCAGCAGAGGACAGGGGCAAGAGACCCAGTACTTC
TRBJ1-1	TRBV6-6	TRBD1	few	CASSYQGANTEAFF	TGTGCCAGCAGTTACCAGGGGGCGAACACTGAAGCTTTCTTT
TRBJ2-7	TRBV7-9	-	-	CASSPRGWPYEQYF	TGTGCCAGCAGCCCCAGGGGATGGCCCTACGAGCAGTACTTC
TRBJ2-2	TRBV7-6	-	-	CASSPFARGNTGELFF	TGTGCCAGCAGCCCCTTCGCAAGGGGCAACACCGGGGAGCTGTTTTTT
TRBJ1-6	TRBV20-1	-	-	CSGRVSSGSPLHF	TGCAGTGGTCGAGTTTCTTCGGGTTCACCCCTCCACTTT
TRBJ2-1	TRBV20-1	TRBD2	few	CSARSGGRATDEQFF	TGCAGTGCCCGCTCAGGCGGGAGGGCCACCGATGAGCAGTTCTTC
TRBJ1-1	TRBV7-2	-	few	CASSLALRRTEAFF	TGTGCCAGCAGCTTAGCGCTACGCAGGACTGAAGCTTTCTTT
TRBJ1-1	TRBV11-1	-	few	CASSFVLQNMNTEAFF	TGTGCCAGCAGCTTTGTATTACAGAATATGAACACTGAAGCTTTCTTT
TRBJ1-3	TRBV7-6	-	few	CASSLAPLIIDSGNTIYF	TGTGCCAGCAGCTTAGCCCCCCTCATCATTGACTCTGGAAACACCATATATTTT
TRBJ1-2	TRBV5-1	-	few	CASSLEVIDYGYTF	TGCGCCAGCAGCTTGGAGGTTATTGACTATGGCTACACCTTC
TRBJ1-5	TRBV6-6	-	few	CASSYLDVNQPQHF	TGTGCCAGCAGTTACTTGGACGTGAATCAGCCCCAGCATTTT
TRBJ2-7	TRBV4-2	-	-	CASSQVQVAGEQYF	TGTGCCAGCAGCCAAGTCCAGGTAGCTGGGGAGCAGTACTTC
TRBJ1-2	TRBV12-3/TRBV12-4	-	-	CASSLTAGDNYGYTF	TGTGCCAGCAGTTTAACTGCGGGGGATAACTATGGCTACACCTTC
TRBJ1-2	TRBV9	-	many	CASSDRTDYGYTF	TGTGCCAGCAGCGATAGGACAGACTATGGCTACACCTTC
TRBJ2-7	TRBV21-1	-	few	CASSQRGLRDEQYF	TGTGCCAGCAGCCAACGGGGGCTCCGGGACGAGCAGTACTTC
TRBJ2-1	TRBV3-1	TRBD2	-	CASSQPQPTTSGRAGDNEQFF	TGTGCCAGCAGCCAACCCCAGCCCACGACTAGCGGGAGGGCCGGGGACAATGAGCAGTTCTTC
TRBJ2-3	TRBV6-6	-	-	CASWLGTDTQYF	TGTGCCAGCTGGTTGGGGACAGATACGCAGTATTTT
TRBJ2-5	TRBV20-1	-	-	CSARETAQETQYF	TGCAGTGCTAGAGAGACAGCTCAAGAGACCCAGTACTTC
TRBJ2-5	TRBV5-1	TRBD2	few	CASSLPSGAQETQYF	TGCGCCAGCAGCTTGCCTAGCGGGGCCCAAGAGACCCAGTACTTC
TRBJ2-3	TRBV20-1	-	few	CSASRGPDTQYF	TGCAGTGCTAGTAGGGGCCCAGATACGCAGTATTTT
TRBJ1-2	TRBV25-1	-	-	CASSEVLNYGYTF	TGTGCCAGCAGTGAAGTCCTTAACTATGGCTACACCTTC
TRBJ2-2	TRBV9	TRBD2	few	CASSLPPGTSGIDGELFF	TGTGCCAGCAGCCTTCCACCGGGGACTAGCGGGATAGACGGGGAGCTGTTTTTT
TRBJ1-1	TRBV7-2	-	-	CASSLEVLTGGAEAFF	TGTGCCAGCAGCTTAGAGGTTTTAACGGGGGGCGCGGAAGCTTTCTTT
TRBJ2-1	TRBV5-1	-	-	CASSAKPREHRYNEQFF	TGCGCCAGCAGCGCTAAACCAAGGGAACATAGATACAATGAGCAGTTCTTC
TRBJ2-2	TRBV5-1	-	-	CASSLAEQGATGELFF	TGCGCCAGCAGCTTGGCCGAGCAGGGAGCGACCGGGGAGCTGTTTTTT
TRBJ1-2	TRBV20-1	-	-	CSARDAGRGGRGYTF	TGCAGTGCTAGAGATGCGGGCAGGGGAGGCCGGGGCTACACCTTC
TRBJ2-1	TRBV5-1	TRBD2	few	CASSSRAGAIIYNEQFF	TGCGCCAGCAGCTCAAGAGCGGGGGCAATAATCTACAATGAGCAGTTCTTC
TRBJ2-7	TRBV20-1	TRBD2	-	CSATTTSGIGEQYF	TGCAGTGCTACCACGACTAGCGGGATAGGCGAGCAGTACTTC
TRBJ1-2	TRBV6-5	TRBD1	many	CASSPFPEQGREGYTF	TGTGCCAGCAGTCCATTCCCAGAACAGGGGAGGGAAGGCTACACCTTC
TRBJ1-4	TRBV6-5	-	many	CASSSYGEKLFF	TGTGCCAGCAGTTCCTACGGTGAAAAACTGTTTTTT
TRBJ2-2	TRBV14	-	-	CASSPSWGGGELFF	TGTGCCAGCAGCCCCAGCTGGGGTGGCGGGGAGCTGTTTTTT
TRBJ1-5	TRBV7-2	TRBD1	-	CASSTGQGSNQPQHF	TGTGCCAGCAGCACGGGACAGGGGAGCAATCAGCCCCAGCATTTT
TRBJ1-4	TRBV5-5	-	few	CASSLTGTSQPNEKLFF	TGTGCCAGCAGCCTTACCGGGACCTCACAACCGAATGAAAAACTGTTTTTT
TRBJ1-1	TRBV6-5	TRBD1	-	CASSLQGTTEAFF	TGTGCCAGCAGTCTACAGGGGACCACTGAAGCTTTCTTT
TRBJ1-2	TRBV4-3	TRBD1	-	CASSQDSGAGGAYGYTF	TGCGCCAGCAGCCAAGATTCGGGCGCAGGGGGCGCGTATGGCTACACCTTC